The clone carrying this T cell receptor (beta chain) was seen ten or more times. Its antigen is still unknown. This specimen belongs to a study of T cells in Graves' hyperthyroidism and ophthalmopathy. The study, taken as a whole, reports: Model predictions of ophthalmopathy came a median approximately 6 months before onset.

RNA transcripts were the template for amplifying TCR beta CDR3 regions. First-round RT-PCR targeting the TCR CDR3 was performed with the HTBI primer set. TCRdb passed the multiplex PCR reads through MiXCR, listing each CDR3 protein once. The sample holds roughly 170,000 distinct CDR3 sequences; about 9% are singletons and the top ten take around 20%. Patients aged 18 to 65 had newly diagnosed hyperthyroidism lasting under 2 months. This CDR3 contains 12 residues. Germline-derived CDR1 and CDR2 are DFQATT and SNEGSKA (reference sequence). Trimming left V 3 bases short and J 8 bases short, with 11 bases between.

The sample taken for sequencing was blood. V gene TRBV20-1 combines with J gene TRBJ2-1; D gene unclear. The sequence was obtained from a woman under 30 with Graves' hyperthyroidism that later progressed to Graves' ophthalmopathy. In nucleotides, the CDR3 is TGCAGTGCTAGGGGTACGTCAGATGAGCAGTTCTTC. Its protein product is CSARGTSDEQFF.